This is a list of T cell receptor beta chains from one sample in a study of early T cells in non-severe SARS-CoV-2 infection. TCRdb re-called the 5' RACE reads with MiXCR, one entry per CDR3 protein. The table includes around 50,000 distinct CDR3 sequences, approximately 9.4% detected once. Sequencing input: whole blood. The source is an adult who was a healthcare worker with PCR-confirmed SARS-CoV-2 infection or an uninfected control (not recorded which). Each CDR3 is given with its conserved first and last residue. D genes are given only for firm matches. The size field is filled for only some rows; it gives once, few, many or a size class.

v_call: TRBV25-1
j_call: TRBJ1-5
d_call: NA
clone_size: NA
cdr3_nt: TGTGCCAGCAGTGAGGGTGGGTATAGGCCCCAGCATTTT
cdr3_aa: CASSEGGYRPQHF

v_call: TRBV6-6
j_call: TRBJ2-3
d_call: NA
clone_size: many
cdr3_nt: TGTGCCAGCAGTTACCAGCATAAGGGTACAGATACGCAGTATTTT
cdr3_aa: CASSYQHKGTDTQYF

v_call: TRBV19
j_call: TRBJ2-7
d_call: NA
clone_size: many
cdr3_nt: TGTGCCAGTAGTAGGGAAGGGTCCTACGAGCAGTACTTC
cdr3_aa: CASSREGSYEQYF

v_call: TRBV27
j_call: TRBJ2-1
d_call: TRBD2
clone_size: many
cdr3_nt: TGTGCCAGCAGTCAAACCTGGACTAGCGGGAGTCAACGGAATGAGCAGTTCTTC
cdr3_aa: CASSQTWTSGSQRNEQFF

v_call: TRBV7-9
j_call: TRBJ2-1
d_call: NA
clone_size: few
cdr3_nt: TGTGCCAGCAGCTTGACAGACTCCTACAATGAGCAGTTCTTC
cdr3_aa: CASSLTDSYNEQFF

v_call: TRBV27
j_call: TRBJ2-7
d_call: NA
clone_size: few
cdr3_nt: TGTGCCAGCAGTTTACGGGCTTCTACGTCAAGGGAGCAGTACTTC
cdr3_aa: CASSLRASTSREQYF

v_call: TRBV10-1
j_call: TRBJ2-1
d_call: NA
clone_size: many
cdr3_nt: TGCGCCAGCAGCCGGGCAGGGTCTGGTATCGATGAGCAGTTCTTC
cdr3_aa: CASSRAGSGIDEQFF

v_call: TRBV28
j_call: TRBJ2-1
d_call: TRBD1
clone_size: many
cdr3_nt: TGTGCCAGCAGTCCAGGGGGCGCGAACAATGAGCAGTTCTTC
cdr3_aa: CASSPGGANNEQFF

v_call: TRBV20-1
j_call: TRBJ2-6
d_call: TRBD1
clone_size: once
cdr3_nt: TGCAGTGCCCGGACAGGGGGCTTCTCTGGGGCCAACGTCCTGACTTTC
cdr3_aa: CSARTGGFSGANVLTF

v_call: TRBV7-8
j_call: TRBJ2-5
d_call: TRBD2
clone_size: NA
cdr3_nt: TGTGCCAGCAGCTTAGCCCTAGGACTAGCGGGAGGACAAGAGACCCAGTACTTC
cdr3_aa: CASSLALGLAGGQETQYF

v_call: TRBV7-2
j_call: TRBJ1-1
d_call: NA
clone_size: many
cdr3_nt: TGTGCCAGCAGCTTAACCCTACCTCAAGAGTTT
cdr3_aa: CASSLTLPQEF

v_call: TRBV30
j_call: TRBJ2-7
d_call: TRBD1
clone_size: NA
cdr3_nt: TGTGCCTGGAGTGAAGGTGGGACAGGCTTAATCGAGTACGAGCAGTACTTC
cdr3_aa: CAWSEGGTGLIEYEQYF

v_call: TRBV6-1
j_call: TRBJ2-6
d_call: TRBD1
clone_size: few
cdr3_nt: TGTGCCAGCAGTCAAATGGGGACAGGCCGCTCTGGGGCCAACGTCCTGACTTTC
cdr3_aa: CASSQMGTGRSGANVLTF

v_call: TRBV29-1
j_call: TRBJ2-3
d_call: NA
clone_size: many
cdr3_nt: TGCAGCGTTGAATCCCACACAGATACGCAGTATTTT
cdr3_aa: CSVESHTDTQYF

v_call: TRBV9
j_call: TRBJ1-1
d_call: TRBD1
clone_size: NA
cdr3_nt: TGTGCCAGCAGCGTAATGGCAGGGGGCCCTGAAGCTTTCTTT
cdr3_aa: CASSVMAGGPEAFF

v_call: TRBV20-1
j_call: TRBJ1-2
d_call: NA
clone_size: few
cdr3_nt: TGCAGTGCTAGGCATGGCTACACCTTC
cdr3_aa: CSARHGYTF

v_call: TRBV20-1
j_call: TRBJ2-1
d_call: TRBD2
clone_size: NA
cdr3_nt: TGCAGTGCTTTGACTAGCGGGAGTGTAAATGAGCAGTTCTTC
cdr3_aa: CSALTSGSVNEQFF

v_call: TRBV3-1
j_call: TRBJ1-1
d_call: NA
clone_size: many
cdr3_nt: TGTGCCAGCAGCCCGGGGGCAATTTTTTCTGAAGCTTTCTTT
cdr3_aa: CASSPGAIFSEAFF

v_call: TRBV10-3
j_call: TRBJ2-2
d_call: NA
clone_size: once
cdr3_nt: TGTGCCATCAGTGAACTGGGGGCGGGGGAGCTGTTTTTT
cdr3_aa: CAISELGAGELFF

v_call: TRBV20-1
j_call: TRBJ2-6
d_call: NA
clone_size: NA
cdr3_nt: TGCAGTGCTAACGTGGTTGGGGCCAACGTCCTGACTTTC
cdr3_aa: CSANVVGANVLTF

v_call: TRBV28
j_call: TRBJ1-4
d_call: NA
clone_size: many
cdr3_nt: TGTGCCAGCAGTTTCCACGCTGAAAATGAAAAACTGTTTTTT
cdr3_aa: CASSFHAENEKLFF

v_call: TRBV7-3
j_call: TRBJ2-1
d_call: TRBD2
clone_size: few
cdr3_nt: TGTGCCAGCAGCTTATTAAGCGGGAGATACAATGAGCAGTTCTTC
cdr3_aa: CASSLLSGRYNEQFF

v_call: TRBV7-8
j_call: TRBJ2-1
d_call: NA
clone_size: many
cdr3_nt: TGTGCCAGCAGCCCAGACACGAGCTCCTACAATGAGCAGTTCTTC
cdr3_aa: CASSPDTSSYNEQFF

v_call: TRBV6-4
j_call: TRBJ1-6
d_call: NA
clone_size: many
cdr3_nt: TGTGCCAGCCGAGAGGGGAGGAATTCACCCCTCCACTTT
cdr3_aa: CASREGRNSPLHF

v_call: TRBV20-1
j_call: TRBJ1-1
d_call: NA
clone_size: NA
cdr3_nt: TGCAGTGCTAGTTCTAAAGCTTTCTTT
cdr3_aa: CSASSKAFF

v_call: TRBV5-4
j_call: TRBJ2-1
d_call: NA
clone_size: many
cdr3_nt: TGTGCCAGCAGCTTAGGTGCGAGAGGGGAGTTCTTC
cdr3_aa: CASSLGARGEFF

v_call: TRBV7-2
j_call: TRBJ2-5
d_call: NA
clone_size: NA
cdr3_nt: TGTGCCAGCAGCTTTGCGAAGCAAGAGACCCAGTACTTC
cdr3_aa: CASSFAKQETQYF

v_call: TRBV29-1
j_call: TRBJ2-7
d_call: NA
clone_size: NA
cdr3_nt: TGCAGCGTTGAGAGGGGTACCTACGAGCAGTACTTC
cdr3_aa: CSVERGTYEQYF

v_call: TRBV6-5
j_call: TRBJ1-1
d_call: NA
clone_size: many
cdr3_nt: TGTGCCAGCAGTTTCGGGACTGGCACTGAAGCTTTCTTT
cdr3_aa: CASSFGTGTEAFF

v_call: TRBV28
j_call: TRBJ2-3
d_call: TRBD2
clone_size: once
cdr3_nt: TGTGCCAGCAGTAACCGAGGACTAGCCCCAACCACAGATTCGCAGTATTTT
cdr3_aa: CASSNRGLAPTTDSQYF

v_call: TRBV5-5
j_call: TRBJ2-7
d_call: NA
clone_size: NA
cdr3_nt: TGTGCCAGCAGCTTGGCAGAGACCTACGAGCAGTACTTC
cdr3_aa: CASSLAETYEQYF

v_call: TRBV11-2
j_call: TRBJ2-1
d_call: NA
clone_size: many
cdr3_nt: TGTGCCAGCAGCTTGCATGAGCAGTTCTTC
cdr3_aa: CASSLHEQFF

v_call: TRBV20-1
j_call: TRBJ2-3
d_call: NA
clone_size: many
cdr3_nt: TGCAGTGCTAGACCTACGAGCTGGAGCACAGATACGCAGTATTTT
cdr3_aa: CSARPTSWSTDTQYF

v_call: TRBV12-2
j_call: TRBJ2-7
d_call: NA
clone_size: many
cdr3_nt: TGTGCAAGTCGCTTAGGAGGGACAGCCTACGAGCAGTACTTC
cdr3_aa: CASRLGGTAYEQYF

v_call: TRBV2
j_call: TRBJ1-3
d_call: NA
clone_size: many
cdr3_nt: TGTGCCAGCAGCCGGACTGTGAGGTCTGGAAACACCATATATTTT
cdr3_aa: CASSRTVRSGNTIYF

v_call: TRBV7-9
j_call: TRBJ2-1
d_call: NA
clone_size: NA
cdr3_nt: TGTGCCAGCAGCTTAGGAGGGGCGGAAAATGAGCAGTTCTTC
cdr3_aa: CASSLGGAENEQFF

v_call: TRBV20-1
j_call: TRBJ1-1
d_call: TRBD1
clone_size: many
cdr3_nt: TGCAGTGCTAGATCCTCCCGGCAGGGGGTTCGGAACACTGAAGCTTTCTTT
cdr3_aa: CSARSSRQGVRNTEAFF

v_call: TRBV7-2
j_call: TRBJ2-3
d_call: TRBD1
clone_size: NA
cdr3_nt: TGTGCCAGCAGCCTGGACAGGGGGCAAACAGATACGCAGTATTTT
cdr3_aa: CASSLDRGQTDTQYF

v_call: TRBV6-1
j_call: TRBJ2-7
d_call: NA
clone_size: NA
cdr3_nt: TGTGCCAGCAGTGAAGCGGTGGGCCTGGGCGAGCAGTACTTC
cdr3_aa: CASSEAVGLGEQYF

v_call: TRBV6-1
j_call: TRBJ2-2
d_call: NA
clone_size: many
cdr3_nt: TGTGCCAGCACCATGGCAGTGGACACCGGGGAGCTGTTTTTT
cdr3_aa: CASTMAVDTGELFF

v_call: TRBV9
j_call: TRBJ1-3
d_call: NA
clone_size: NA
cdr3_nt: TGTGCCAGCAGCTCGGCGGGGGAATGGGGAAACACCATATATTTT
cdr3_aa: CASSSAGEWGNTIYF

v_call: TRBV12-3/TRBV12-4
j_call: TRBJ2-7
d_call: TRBD2
clone_size: NA
cdr3_nt: TGTGCCAGCAGTTTCCCTAGCGGAGCCCGCGACTTC
cdr3_aa: CASSFPSGARDF

v_call: TRBV12-3/TRBV12-4
j_call: TRBJ2-3
d_call: NA
clone_size: many
cdr3_nt: TGTGCCAGCAGTCCGGTCGGTCGGGGGAGTGGTTCTGCAGATACGCAGTATTTT
cdr3_aa: CASSPVGRGSGSADTQYF

v_call: TRBV7-9
j_call: TRBJ2-7
d_call: NA
clone_size: many
cdr3_nt: TGTGCCAGCAGCCAGGACTATTACGAGCAGTACTTC
cdr3_aa: CASSQDYYEQYF

v_call: TRBV28
j_call: TRBJ2-5
d_call: NA
clone_size: many
cdr3_nt: TGTGCCAGCAGTGGTTCCGGGTCCCGGAGGCGAGAGACCCAGTACTTC
cdr3_aa: CASSGSGSRRRETQYF

v_call: TRBV28
j_call: TRBJ2-1
d_call: NA
clone_size: few
cdr3_nt: TGTGCCAGCAGGGGGCTAACGTCCAATGAGCAGTTCTTC
cdr3_aa: CASRGLTSNEQFF

v_call: TRBV12-3/TRBV12-4
j_call: TRBJ1-5
d_call: NA
clone_size: many
cdr3_nt: TGTGCCAGCAGTCGTTTCTATCAGCCCCAGCATTTT
cdr3_aa: CASSRFYQPQHF

v_call: TRBV3-1
j_call: TRBJ1-4
d_call: NA
clone_size: few
cdr3_nt: TGTGCCAGCAGCCGACACAGTCCGAGAAAACTGTTTTTT
cdr3_aa: CASSRHSPRKLFF

v_call: TRBV7-2
j_call: TRBJ2-1
d_call: TRBD2
clone_size: NA
cdr3_nt: TGTGCCAGCAGACCACCGCGGGGGAGCTCCTACAATGAGCAGTTCTTC
cdr3_aa: CASRPPRGSSYNEQFF

v_call: TRBV27
j_call: TRBJ2-7
d_call: NA
clone_size: few
cdr3_nt: TGTGCCAGCAGTTTAGGTGGACATCCTTCCTACGAGCAGTACTTC
cdr3_aa: CASSLGGHPSYEQYF

v_call: TRBV3-1
j_call: TRBJ2-3
d_call: NA
clone_size: many
cdr3_nt: TGTGCCAGCAGCCAAGGCAGTGGACCACAGAATACGCAGTATTTT
cdr3_aa: CASSQGSGPQNTQYF

v_call: TRBV18
j_call: TRBJ2-7
d_call: TRBD2
clone_size: many
cdr3_nt: TGTGCCAGCCCGGGGGGAGAGGCCTACGAGCAGTACTTC
cdr3_aa: CASPGGEAYEQYF

v_call: TRBV29-1
j_call: TRBJ1-1
d_call: TRBD1
clone_size: few
cdr3_nt: TGCAGCGTTGATGGCAGGGGGCAAGGGGGCACTGAAGCTTTCTTT
cdr3_aa: CSVDGRGQGGTEAFF

v_call: TRBV9
j_call: TRBJ1-2
d_call: NA
clone_size: many
cdr3_nt: TGTGCCAGCAGCGTAGGAGAAGGATACTATGGCTACACCTTC
cdr3_aa: CASSVGEGYYGYTF

v_call: TRBV18
j_call: TRBJ2-7
d_call: TRBD1
clone_size: many
cdr3_nt: TGTGCCAGCTCACCATTCGGGACAGGGAGTATCTACGAGCAGTACTTC
cdr3_aa: CASSPFGTGSIYEQYF